Each of the 7 T cell receptor beta chains below was sequenced from the same sample in a study of cytomegalovirus exposure and HLA in healthy donors. The PCR made use of 60 Vbeta and 13 Jbeta primers. Assay used: immunoSEQ multiplex PCR; TCRdb lists only in-frame clones, some missing. This table has roughly 100,000 clones, under 80% appearing once. The sequenced sample consisted of PBMCs. These receptors originate from a woman between 40 and 55 years old in good health and CMV-seropositive.

The V call is TRBV5-4, the J call TRBJ1-4; 7 bases agree with TRBD1. Germline loops: CDR1 SGHNT, CDR2 YYREEE (reference sequence). The CDR3 spans 14 residues. V trimming: 0 bases; J trimming: 11 bases; junction bases outside the gene matches: 7. The DNA of the CDR3 is TGTGCCAGCAGCTTGGAGGGGGCCGCGAGGAAACTGTTTTTT. Translation gives CASSLEGAARKLFF.

This clone was observed a single time. The chain uses TRBV18 and TRBJ2-5; TRBD1 is a possible D gene (5 bases). The better agreement between TRBJ2-7 and the DNA end casts doubt on the J call. This CDR3 has 13 residues. Germline V gene sequence: CDR1 KGHSH, CDR2 LQKENI. The CDR3 protein is CASSRDSRAEQYF. The CDR3, as DNA: TGTGCCAGCTCGAGAGACAGCCGCGCCGAGCAGTACTTC.

The gene calls are TRBV4-1 and TRBJ2-1; 10 nucleotides match TRBD2. Looked up from germline, CDR1 is MGHRA and CDR2 is YSYEKL. This CDR3 has 16 residues. V was clipped by 1 base and J by 2 bases; unmatched bases: 2. This CDR3 reads CASSQAGLATYNEQFF. CDR3 in DNA: TGCGCCAGCAGCCAAGCGGGACTAGCGACCTACAATGAGCAGTTCTTC.

The V and J genes are TRBV6-4 and TRBJ2-5; TRBD2 matches 10 bases. The germline CDR1 and CDR2 sequences are MRHNA and SNTAGT. This CDR3 has 16 amino acids. Trimming cost V 4 bases and J 1 base; bases outside gene matches: 6. CDR3 sequence reads: CASSGRAGGGQETQYF. CDR3 nucleotides: TGTGCCAGCAGTGGACGAGCGGGAGGGGGCCAAGAGACCCAGTACTTC.

The chain combines TRBV21-1 with TRBJ2-1; no check of the table's D call, TRBD1, against the DNA was made. TRBV21-1 is a listed pseudogene. The CDR3 length is 15 residues. For the CDR3, the DNA is TGTGCCAGCACGCGGACAGGGCACACCTACAATGAGCAGTTCTTC. Its translation: CASTRTGHTYNEQFF.

The chain has TRBV11-3 and TRBJ2-5; 8 nucleotides line up with TRBD2. Per the germline V gene, CDR1 is SGHNT and CDR2 is YENEEA. Trimming at V came to 0 bases and at J to 1 base, leaving 7 bases not matched to a gene. The CDR3 runs 17 residues. In DNA form, the CDR3 reads TGTGCCAGCAGCTTAGACCGGTGGACTAGCACCCAAGAGACCCAGTACTTC. Translation: CASSLDRWTSTQETQYF. The full variable domain, its missing parts supplied by reference TRBV11-3 and TRBJ2-5, is EAGVVQSPRYKIIEKKQPVAFWCNPISGHNTLYWYLQNLGQGPELLIRYENEEAVDDSQLPKDRFSAERLKGVDSTLKIQPAELGDSAVYLCASSLDRWTSTQETQYFGPGTRLLVL.

This chain's CDR3 is CASSYFSTGNDEKLFF. The CDR3 DNA reads as TGTGCCAGCAGTTATTTTAGTACAGGGAACGATGAAAAACTGTTTTTT. This chain joins TRBV6-5 and TRBJ1-4, with D possibly TRBD1 on 6 matching bases. Germline V CDR1 and CDR2: MNHEY, SVGAGI. Trimming took off 3 bases at V and 6 bases at J, with 17 bases between the two ends. This CDR3 region has 16 residues.